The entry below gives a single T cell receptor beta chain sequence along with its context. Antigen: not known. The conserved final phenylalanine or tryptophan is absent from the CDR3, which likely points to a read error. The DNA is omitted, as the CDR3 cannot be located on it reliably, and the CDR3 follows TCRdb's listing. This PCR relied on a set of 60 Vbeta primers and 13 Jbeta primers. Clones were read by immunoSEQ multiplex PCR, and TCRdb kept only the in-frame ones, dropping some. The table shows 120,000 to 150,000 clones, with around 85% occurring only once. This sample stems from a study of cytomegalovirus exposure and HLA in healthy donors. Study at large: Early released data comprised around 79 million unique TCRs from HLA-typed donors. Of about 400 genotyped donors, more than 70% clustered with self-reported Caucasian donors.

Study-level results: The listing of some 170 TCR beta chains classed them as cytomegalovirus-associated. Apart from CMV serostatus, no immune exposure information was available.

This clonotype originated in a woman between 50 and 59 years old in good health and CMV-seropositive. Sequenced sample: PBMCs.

CDR3 amino acids: CASSLDRDPSD. The gene calls are TRBV28 and TRBJ2-7; TRBD1 reflects the table's D call only, with no check against the DNA. The CDR3 has 11 residues if both end residues are counted. Germline values: CDR1 MDHEN, CDR2 SYDVKM.